This TCR beta chain came from a study of human T cells and chemical hapten exposure. The time point here: pre-sensitization, week 0. The treatment is: therapeutic diphenylcyclopropenone sensitization with weekly scalp DPC. The template was total RNA from unfractionated whole blood. TCRdb called the RACE reads again in MiXCR, with one record for every CDR3 protein. The sample lists approximately 50,000 distinct CDR3 sequences; 9.5% to 10% were seen once. This clonotype was seen a handful of times. The sequence was collected from a woman aged 25 to 39 with alopecia areata. Some clones in this sample may be carry-over from other donors' samples. This sample comprised whole blood, obtained in connection with sensitization to the hapten diphenylcyclopropenone (DPC).

This CDR3 reads CSGRDRVTETQYF. In DNA, the CDR3 is TGCAGCGGTAGGGACAGGGTCACAGAGACCCAGTACTTC. The chain links TRBV29-1 to TRBJ2-5, with TRBD1 matching over 9 bases. The CDR3 loop spans 13 amino acids. V shed 7 bases, J shed 4 bases, and the junction held 7 bases outside the gene matches. Looked up from germline, CDR1 is SQVTM and CDR2 is ANQGSEA. Full variable domain (missing parts from reference TRBV29-1 and TRBJ2-5): SAVISQKPSRDICQRGTSLTIQCQVDSQVTMMFWYRQQPGQSLTLIATANQGSEATYESGFVIDKFPISRPNLTFSTLTVSNMSPEDSSIYLCSGRDRVTETQYFGPGTRLLVL.